These 31 T cell receptor beta chains were all obtained from the same sample, sequenced in a study of cytomegalovirus exposure and HLA in healthy donors. The primer mix had 60 Vbeta and 13 Jbeta primers. TCRdb's table, derived via immunoSEQ multiplex PCR, lists solely in-frame clones and lacks some. Among 110,000 to 150,000 clones listed, 70% were seen once. Sequencing was done on a sample of PBMCs. These receptors came from a woman aged 55 to 70 in good health and CMV-seropositive.

DNA for the CDR3: TGTGCCAGCAGGTCTTCAGGGGGCAATCAGCCCCAGCATTTT. As protein: CASRSSGGNQPQHF. The rearrangement joins TRBV27 to TRBJ1-5; D may be TRBD1 (6 bases). V was clipped by 6 bases and J by 2 bases, with 11 bases between them. This CDR3 has 14 residues. Germline V gives CDR1 MNHEY, CDR2 SMNVEV (reference sequence).

The chain recombines TRBV7-3 with TRBJ2-5; 7 bases are a match to TRBD1. J was trimmed by 4 bases and V by 5 bases; bases with no gene match: 10. The length of the CDR3 is 15 residues. The germline gives CDR1 SGHTA, CDR2 FQGTGA. In DNA, the CDR3 is TGTGCCAGCAGCACGCAGACAGGGCCAGGAGAGACCCAGTACTTC. Its translation: CASSTQTGPGETQYF.

There are a few counts of this clone. V usage is TRBV9 and J usage is TRBJ2-7; TRBD1 aligns across 7 bases. This CDR3 comprises 19 residues. Germline CDR1 reads SGDLS; CDR2 reads YYNGEE. V lost 1 base, J lost 0 bases, and 16 bases stayed unmatched. CDR3 sequence (DNA): TGTGCCAGCAGCGTACTACTCCGGGACAGCAAACCGAGCTCCTACGAGCAGTACTTC. Its translation: CASSVLLRDSKPSSYEQYF.

This chain's CDR3 is CAISTQDPDTQYF. In nucleotides, the CDR3 is TGTGCCATCAGCACACAGGATCCAGATACGCAGTATTTT. The chain recombines TRBV10-3 with TRBJ2-3, with D perhaps matching TRBD1 (5 bases). This CDR3 is 13 amino acids long. Per germline, CDR1 ENHRY and CDR2 SYGVKD. V shed 6 bases and J shed 4 bases, with 11 bases lying between them.

The chain uses TRBV5-6 and TRBJ1-2; the match to TRBD1 covers 7 bases. The junction had 11 bases not matched to a gene; V was cut back by 4 bases and J by 8 bases. CDR1 and CDR2 (germline): SGHDT, YYEEEE. This CDR3 is 14 amino acids long. CDR3 protein: CASSPTDRASGYTF. CDR3 bases: TGTGCCAGCAGCCCTACCGACAGGGCGTCCGGCTACACCTTC.

This chain uses TRBV6-6 with TRBJ1-2; 7 bases match TRBD1. Germline CDR1 and CDR2: MNHNY and SVGAGI (reference sequence). V dropped 6 bases and J dropped 0; count of bases not matched to a gene: 7. The CDR3 is 15 residues long. CDR3 loop: CASRRDSGANYGYTF. CDR3 nucleotides: TGTGCCAGCAGGCGGGACAGTGGAGCTAACTATGGCTACACCTTC.

This rearrangement joins TRBV28 to TRBJ1-1, with D possibly matching TRBD1 (5 bases). Germline CDR1 MDHEN, CDR2 SYDVKM. Trimming removed 10 bases from V and 0 bases from J, with 15 bases in between. The CDR3 has 14 residues. Here the CDR3 reads CATSLTAMNTEAFF. In DNA form, the CDR3 reads TGTGCCACCTCTTTGACAGCCATGAACACTGAAGCTTTCTTT.

The chain carries TRBV5-1 and TRBJ1-2; no firm D call. The CDR3 contains 13 residues. The V end was cut by 4 bases, the J end by 4 bases, with 11 bases between. Germline CDR1 is SGHRS and CDR2 is YFSETQ. As DNA, the CDR3 is TGCGCCAGCAGCGCCGACGGGATCTATGGCTACACCTTC. It encodes CASSADGIYGYTF.

The chain combines TRBV4-1 with TRBJ1-2; D perhaps matches TRBD1 (5 bases). Germline V gene sequence: CDR1 MGHRA, CDR2 YSYEKL. The CDR3 sequence is 14 residues long. Between the trimmed V and J ends, which lost 4 bases and 8 bases, there was a span of 17 bases. The CDR3 DNA is TGCGCCAGCAGCCCCTCTCCGGGGGTGGAGGGCTACACCTTC. Amino acid sequence: CASSPSPGVEGYTF.

The chain uses TRBV29-1 and TRBJ1-1; maybe TRBD1 (6 bases). Germline CDR1 and CDR2: SQVTM and ANQGSEA. The V and J ends lost 3 bases and 4 bases respectively, with 12 bases between them. This CDR3 spans 13 amino acids. CDR3 nucleotides: TGCAGCGTTGAGGAAGGGGGGGGCACTGAAGCTTTCTTT. Its translation: CSVEEGGGTEAFF.

In its sample, this clone was seen a few times. The chain is built from TRBV10-3 and TRBJ2-3; D unclear. This CDR3 is 15 amino acids long. Germline V CDR1 and CDR2: ENHRY, SYGVKD. The ends were cut back, 2 bases at V and 0 bases at J, with 9 bases in the middle. In DNA form, the CDR3 reads TGTGCCATCAGTGAGGGGTTAGCTAGCACAGATACGCAGTATTTT. It yields the protein CAISEGLASTDTQYF.

The chain uses TRBV9 and TRBJ1-5; D uncertain. CDR1 and CDR2 (germline): SGDLS, YYNGEE. The CDR3 is made up of 15 amino acids. V was clipped by 0 bases and J by 7 bases, with 14 bases between them. The CDR3 region is CASSVGAAAGQPQHF. In nucleotides, the CDR3 is TGTGCCAGCAGCGTAGGGGCAGCCGCGGGCCAGCCCCAGCATTTT.

The rearrangement uses TRBV5-1 and TRBJ2-7, with 7 nucleotides matching TRBD2. The trim removed 0 bases at V and 5 bases at J, leaving 8 bases unmatched. Per germline, CDR1 SGHRS and CDR2 YFSETQ. The CDR3 has 15 amino acids. The CDR3 sequence: CASSLAASGVDEQYF. Here the CDR3 DNA reads TGCGCCAGCAGCTTGGCGGCTAGCGGAGTCGACGAGCAGTACTTC.

In DNA, the CDR3 is TGTGCTAGTGGTTTGGGCACTTTCGGCACAGATACGCAGTATTTT. Translation gives CASGLGTFGTDTQYF. The chain recombines TRBV12-5 with TRBJ2-3; unclear D gene. From germline, CDR1 is LGHNT and CDR2 FRNRAP. Trimming took off 1 base at V and 1 base at J, with 9 bases between the two ends. CDR3 length: 15 amino acids.

This clone showed up just once. The chain is built from TRBV2 and TRBJ2-7; tentatively, D is TRBD2 (5 bases). The CDR3 covers 12 residues. Germline V CDR1 and CDR2: SNHLY, FYNNEI. The germline V and J ends were trimmed by 6 bases and 2 bases, with 8 bases remaining between them. The CDR3 bases are TGTGCCAGCAGCCGGGAAGCCTACGAGCAGTACTTC. As protein: CASSREAYEQYF.

The chain combines TRBV5-4 with TRBJ2-6; D remains unclear. V was clipped by 0 bases and J by 3 bases, with 10 bases between them. Per germline, CDR1 SGHNT and CDR2 YYREEE (reference sequence). This CDR3 has 16 residues. The CDR3 coding sequence is TGTGCCAGCAGCTTGGTGCGTAGCCTTGGGGCCAACGTCCTGACTTTC. This codes for CASSLVRSLGANVLTF.

The CDR3 reads CASSQDQGFQETQYF. As DNA, the CDR3 is TGTGCCAGCAGCCAAGACCAGGGTTTCCAAGAGACCCAGTACTTC. V gene TRBV14 combines with J gene TRBJ2-5, with D possibly matching TRBD1 (5 bases). The germline V and J ends were trimmed by 0 bases and 1 base, with 9 bases remaining between them. CDR3 length equals 15 residues. Germline lookup yields CDR1 SGHDN and CDR2 FVKESK.

V gene TRBV28 combines with J gene TRBJ1-2, with 8 bases that match TRBD1. The germline CDR1 and CDR2 sequences are MDHEN and SYDVKM. The CDR3 sequence is 15 residues long. V lost 7 bases to trimming and J lost 5 bases; unmatched junction nucleotides: 12. CDR3 nucleotide sequence: TGTGCCAGCAACCGAGCCCCAGGGGGCGGGTATGGCTACACCTTC. It translates to CASNRAPGGGYGYTF.

This rearrangement joins TRBV6-1 to TRBJ2-2; weak D call: TRBD2 (5 bases). The CDR3 totals 15 residues. CDR1 and CDR2 (germline): MNHNS, SASEGT. V dropped 8 bases and J dropped 6 bases, with 19 bases sitting between them. The CDR3 DNA sequence: TGTGCCAGCTGCCTGGCGGGCAGTGGGCCCGGGGAGCTGTTTTTT. This sequence encodes CASCLAGSGPGELFF.

This chain connects TRBV2 to TRBJ2-7, with 8 bases lining up with TRBD1. The CDR3 runs to 14 residues. V was clipped by 5 bases and J by 3 bases; unmatched bases: 6. Germline values: CDR1 SNHLY, CDR2 FYNNEI. The CDR3 sequence: CASSLEQGDYEQYF. For the CDR3, the DNA is TGTGCCAGCAGTTTAGAACAGGGGGACTACGAGCAGTACTTC.

CDR3 sequence: CASSFDRGKGTEAFF. CDR3 DNA: TGTGCCAGCAGCTTCGACAGGGGGAAGGGCACTGAAGCTTTCTTT. This sequence joins TRBV13 and TRBJ1-1; 9 nucleotides match TRBD1. The CDR3 is 15 residues long. In germline, CDR1 is PRHDT, CDR2 FYEKMQ (reference sequence). J lost 4 bases, V lost 3 bases, and 6 bases had no gene match.

The V gene is TRBV28, the J gene TRBJ1-2; TRBD1 matches at 7 bases. The CDR3 loop spans 15 amino acids. The germline V gene has CDR1 MDHEN and CDR2 SYDVKM. The J segment lost 4 bases and the V segment lost 8 bases, leaving 13 bases of the junction unmatched. CDR3 DNA: TGTGCCAGCTATTCCCCGACAGGGCTTTCCTATGGCTACACCTTC. Translating it yields CASYSPTGLSYGYTF.

This clone was observed once. V gene TRBV6-1 combines with J gene TRBJ2-7, with TRBD1 matching over 9 bases. The CDR3 covers 15 residues. Germline lookup yields CDR1 MNHNS and CDR2 SASEGT. The ends lost 6 bases at V and 4 bases at J; junction bases unmatched: 10. The CDR3 sequence: CASSHRGQGVYEQYF. CDR3 nucleotides: TGTGCCAGCAGCCATAGGGGACAGGGCGTATACGAGCAGTACTTC.

V and J are TRBV5-1 and TRBJ1-2; 7 bases map to TRBD1. After removal of 0 bases from V and 7 bases from J, the junction contained 9 bases not matched to a gene. This CDR3 spans 15 amino acids. CDR1 SGHRS and CDR2 YFSETQ come from the germline V gene. For the CDR3, the DNA is TGCGCCAGCAGCTTGGAGACAGGGTCCCCCGGTGGCTACACCTTC. This gives the protein CASSLETGSPGGYTF.

The chain uses TRBV19 and TRBJ2-6; perhaps TRBD2 as D (6 bases). The CDR3 loop spans 16 amino acids. With 5 bases removed from V and 2 bases from J, the gap between germline ends came to 13 bases. The germline V gene encodes CDR1 LNHDA and CDR2 SQIVND (reference sequence). The CDR3 spells CASSDGTGAGANVLTF. As DNA, the CDR3 is TGTGCCAGTAGTGATGGAACGGGAGCTGGGGCCAACGTCCTGACTTTC.

The CDR3 DNA is TGTGCCAGCAGTTTATCAGGCAGTGGGGCCGCTGAAGCTTTCTTT. Translated, it gives CASSLSGSGAAEAFF. This chain uses TRBV27 with TRBJ1-1, with TRBD1 as a possible D gene (5 bases). The CDR3 is 15 residues long. Germline lookup yields CDR1 MNHEY and CDR2 SMNVEV (reference sequence). Trimming took off 0 bases at V and 6 bases at J, with 14 bases between the two ends.

For this clone: Sequence at one end of the junction differs from germline and may be a read error. V gene TRBV27 combines with J gene TRBJ1-5; D may be TRBD1 (5 bases). The CDR3 length is 14 residues. Germline CDR1 and CDR2: MNHEY and SMNVEV (reference sequence). The CDR3 sequence: CASTLSAGIQPQHF. The CDR3 DNA reads as TGTGCCAGCACTTTAAGTGCAGGGATCCAGCCCCAGCATTTT.

The rearrangement joins TRBV19 to TRBJ2-2, with D unclear. CDR1 and CDR2 from the germline V gene are LNHDA and SQIVND (reference sequence). The V end was cut by 3 bases, the J end by 7 bases, with 6 bases between. The CDR3 extends over 12 amino acids. The CDR3 sequence: CASSIGSGELFF. The CDR3 bases are TGTGCCAGTAGTATCGGTAGCGGGGAGCTGTTTTTT. The full variable domain, in which reference TRBV19 and TRBJ2-2 provide the parts outside the CDR3, is DGGITQSPKYLFRKEGQNVTLSCEQNLNHDAMYWYRQDPGQGLRLIYYSQIVNDFQKGDIAEGYSVSREKKESFPLTVTSAQKNPTAFYLCASSIGSGELFFGEGSRLTVL.

The J gene is TRBJ1-5, the V gene TRBV27; 8 bases are shared with TRBD1. The CDR3 is made up of 15 amino acids. After removal of 6 bases from V and 4 bases from J, the junction contained 8 bases not matched to a gene. In germline, CDR1 is MNHEY, CDR2 SMNVEV (reference sequence). The CDR3 sequence is CASRAGQGLNQPQHF. The CDR3, as DNA: TGTGCCAGCAGGGCCGGACAGGGATTAAATCAGCCCCAGCATTTT.

This clone occurred many times. The chain joins TRBV7-3 to TRBJ1-1; D is ambiguous. The ends were cut back, 1 base at V and 5 bases at J, with 8 bases in the middle. The CDR3 is made up of 13 amino acids. The germline V gene has CDR1 SGHTA and CDR2 FQGTGA. CDR3 in DNA: TGTGCCAGCAGCTTAAATCCGGGGACTGAAGCTTTCTTT. Protein sequence: CASSLNPGTEAFF.

This sequence joins TRBV29-1 and TRBJ1-2; 7 bases line up with TRBD1. The ends lost 6 bases at V and 7 bases at J; junction bases unmatched: 5. Germline CDR1 reads SQVTM; CDR2 reads ANQGSEA. The CDR3 has 11 residues. DNA of the CDR3: TGCAGCGTACCGGGACAGCCTGGCTACACCTTC. As protein: CSVPGQPGYTF.